The 29 T cell receptor beta chains given below trace back to one sample, sequenced in a study of blood T cell repertoires in COVID-19. TCRdb keeps only in-frame clones here, not all; method: immunoSEQ multiplex PCR. The sample holds approximately 400,000 clones, roughly 80% seen once. Sequencing was performed on peripheral blood. All receptors derive from a human donor with acute or convalescent COVID-19. The donor label of this sample is uncertain.

The chain links TRBV7-9 to TRBJ1-2; 7 bases are shared with TRBD1. Per the germline V gene, CDR1 is SEHNR and CDR2 is FQNEAQ (reference sequence). The junction had 11 bases not matched to a gene; V was cut back by 5 bases and J by 8 bases. The CDR3 spans 14 residues. The CDR3 here is CASSAAGGADGYTF. As DNA, the CDR3 is TGTGCCAGCAGCGCCGCAGGGGGTGCAGACGGCTACACCTTC.

The chain joins TRBV29-1 to TRBJ2-1; D possibly corresponds to TRBD2 (7 bases). V lost 4 bases and J 2 bases, leaving 15 bases between the germline ends. CDR3 length equals 15 residues. Germline loops: CDR1 SQVTM, CDR2 ANQGSEA. CDR3 in DNA: TGCAGCGTTGGGAAACGGGGGGCCGCCTACAATGAGCAGTTCTTC. Translated: CSVGKRGAAYNEQFF.

CDR3 DNA: TGTGCCAGCAGTGAAGCCGAGACAGGGTCCCTCTACTATGGCTACACCTTC. It yields the protein CASSEAETGSLYYGYTF. This chain connects TRBV2 to TRBJ1-2, with 7 bases that match TRBD1. Germline CDR1 reads SNHLY; CDR2 reads FYNNEI. The CDR3 runs 17 residues. V lost 0 bases to trimming and J lost 3 bases; unmatched junction nucleotides: 10.

V usage is TRBV6-6 and J usage is TRBJ2-1; no clear D. Germline V gene sequence: CDR1 MNHNY, CDR2 SVGAGI (reference sequence). CDR3 length: 11 residues. V was shortened by 6 bases and J by 4 bases, with 4 bases between the two germline ends. CDR3 region: CASSLYNEQFF. In nucleotides, the CDR3 is TGTGCCAGCAGCCTTTACAATGAGCAGTTCTTC.

This clone was detected only a few times. The gene calls are TRBV11-2 and TRBJ2-3; 7 bases align to TRBD1. The CDR3 totals 16 residues. The trim removed 5 bases at V and 3 bases at J, leaving 11 bases unmatched. Germline V CDR1 and CDR2: SGHAT, FQNNGV. The CDR3: CASSQRDSSITDTQYF. CDR3 nucleotide sequence: TGTGCCAGCAGCCAACGGGACAGCTCGATAACAGATACGCAGTATTTT.

The gene calls are TRBV27 and TRBJ1-2, with D possibly TRBD1 on 6 matching bases. Germline V gives CDR1 MNHEY, CDR2 SMNVEV (reference sequence). V shed 4 bases and J shed 3 bases, with 12 bases lying between them. The CDR3 covers 14 residues. This CDR3 is CASSSRDTHYGYTF. In DNA form, the CDR3 reads TGTGCCAGCAGTTCCCGGGACACTCACTATGGCTACACCTTC.

The chain couples TRBV2 to TRBJ2-3; 11 bases align to TRBD2. The germline V gene has CDR1 SNHLY and CDR2 FYNNEI. This CDR3 spans 15 amino acids. The junction had 7 bases not matched to a gene; V was cut back by 7 bases and J by 4 bases. CDR3 coding DNA: TGTGCCAGCAAGGGGTCTAGCGGGGGGTCAGATACGCAGTATTTT. This encodes CASKGSSGGSDTQYF.

The rearrangement links TRBV19 to TRBJ2-3; D perhaps matches TRBD2 (5 bases). Per the germline V gene, CDR1 is LNHDA and CDR2 is SQIVND (reference sequence). The V end lost 11 bases, the J end lost 2 bases, and 14 bases lay between the germline ends. The CDR3 is 13 residues long. Here the CDR3 reads CARTGFDTDTQYF. CDR3 DNA: TGTGCCCGTACGGGGTTCGACACAGATACGCAGTATTTT.

A few counts support this clone. The chain uses TRBV7-9 and TRBJ2-1; no definite D call. Germline values: CDR1 SEHNR, CDR2 FQNEAQ (reference sequence). This CDR3 comprises 15 residues. Between the trimmed V and J ends, which lost 0 bases and 9 bases, there was a span of 15 bases. The CDR3 DNA follows: TGTGCCAGCAGCTTAGCGGCTAGTCTCCTTTCTGAGCAGTTCTTC. Translating gives CASSLAASLLSEQFF.

The chain combines TRBV18 with TRBJ1-6; D possibly corresponds to TRBD1 (6 bases). V was cut by 2 bases and J by 10 bases, with 12 bases left in between. The CDR3 has 14 residues. Germline V gene data show CDR1 as KGHSH and CDR2 as LQKENI. CDR3 in DNA: TGTGCCAGCTCACCAACAGGGTCTAGATCACCCCTCCACTTT. Residues: CASSPTGSRSPLHF.

The chain employs TRBV9 and TRBJ2-3; D may be TRBD2 (5 bases). V was clipped by 4 bases and J by 1 base, with 10 bases between them. The CDR3 is made up of 14 amino acids. Germline values: CDR1 SGDLS, CDR2 YYNGEE. CDR3 nucleotides: TGTGCCAGCAGCCCAGGACTGCGCACAGATACGCAGTATTTT. Amino acid sequence: CASSPGLRTDTQYF.

This sequence joins TRBV3-1 (or the pseudogene TRBV3-2) and TRBJ1-3, with a possible D match to TRBD1 (5 bases). Germline V gene lookup returns CDR1 LGHDT and CDR2 YNNKEL (reference sequence). V lost 3 bases and J lost 2, with 11 bases in between. The CDR3 spans 15 residues. This chain's CDR3 is CASSHGGTTGNTIYF. CDR3 sequence (DNA): TGTGCCAGCAGCCACGGCGGGACCACTGGAAACACCATATATTTT.

The count of this clone is one. The chain combines TRBV7-9 with TRBJ2-4; the match to TRBD1 covers 12 bases. J lost 9 bases, V lost 5 bases, and 8 bases had no gene match. Germline assignment: CDR1 SEHNR and CDR2 FQNEAQ (reference sequence). The CDR3 consists of 15 residues. CDR3: CASSPTGTGGVIQYF. The CDR3 DNA is TGTGCCAGCAGCCCAACCGGGACAGGGGGCGTCATTCAGTACTTC.

This clone has more than one count but fewer than ten. The chain uses TRBV15 and TRBJ2-7, with a tentative D call TRBD2 (5 bases). V lost 1 base and J 1 base, leaving 8 bases between the germline ends. CDR3 length: 14 amino acids. Germline V gives CDR1 LNHNV, CDR2 YYDKDF (reference sequence). CDR3 DNA sequence: TGTGCCACCAGCAGAGCCCGGGGTTCCTACGAGCAGTACTTC. It specifies CATSRARGSYEQYF.

This chain links TRBV5-1 with TRBJ2-1; D ambiguous. The germline V gene encodes CDR1 SGHRS and CDR2 YFSETQ. This CDR3 spans 18 amino acids. The V gene lost 4 bases and the J gene lost 3 bases, with 23 bases spanning the gap. CDR3: CASSGLRGRPHGYNEQFF. CDR3 sequence (DNA): TGCGCCAGCAGCGGGTTGCGAGGTCGACCCCACGGCTACAATGAGCAGTTCTTC.

The chain links TRBV19 to TRBJ1-4, with TRBD1 matching over 7 bases. The CDR3 has 19 amino acids. The V gene's germline CDR1 is LNHDA and CDR2 SQIVND (reference sequence). The J segment lost 0 bases and the V segment lost 5 bases, leaving 15 bases of the junction unmatched. Written as DNA, the CDR3 is TGTGCCAGTAGTGGAACGACAGGGTTAGGTCGTGCAACTAATGAAAAACTGTTTTTT. This codes for CASSGTTGLGRATNEKLFF.

This chain joins TRBV5-1 and TRBJ1-2, with D perhaps TRBD1 (5 bases). The ends were cut back, 5 bases at V and 0 bases at J, with 8 bases in the middle. CDR1 SGHRS and CDR2 YFSETQ come from the germline V gene. The CDR3 sequence is 13 residues long. Here the CDR3 DNA reads TGCGCCAGCAGGGCGACAGCTAACTATGGCTACACCTTC. Amino acid sequence: CASRATANYGYTF.

The chain uses TRBV27 and TRBJ1-2; 10 bases line up with TRBD1. The V and J ends lost 5 bases and 6 bases, in that order; junction bases with no gene match: 6. The CDR3 loop spans 14 amino acids. Germline values: CDR1 MNHEY, CDR2 SMNVEV (reference sequence). CDR3 sequence reads: CASSRTGTGDGYTF. The CDR3 DNA is TGTGCCAGCAGTCGGACCGGGACAGGGGATGGCTACACCTTC.

V and J are TRBV28 and TRBJ1-5; 7 positions match TRBD1. Germline V gene data show CDR1 as MDHEN and CDR2 as SYDVKM. CDR3 length: 14 amino acids. V was pared by 7 bases and J by 7 bases, with 10 bases of the junction left unmatched. The CDR3 region is CASTPQQGEQPQHF. Written as DNA, the CDR3 is TGTGCCAGCACACCCCAGCAGGGGGAGCAGCCCCAGCATTTT.

This chain links TRBV7-8 with TRBJ1-1, with D maybe TRBD1 (5 bases). Germline V lookup: CDR1 SGHVS, CDR2 FQNEAQ. Deletions cut 5 bases from V and 6 bases from J, with 22 bases between. The CDR3 sequence is 16 residues long. In DNA form, the CDR3 reads TGTGCCAGCAGCCACGTTCTCTCGGCCCGGGGGGCTGAAGCTTTCTTT. It is translated as CASSHVLSARGAEAFF.

V and J are TRBV6-6 and TRBJ1-1; unclear D gene. Trimming removed 7 bases from V and 10 bases from J, with 22 bases in between. The germline gives CDR1 MNHNY, CDR2 SVGAGI (reference sequence). The CDR3 runs to 14 residues. The CDR3 DNA reads TGTGCCAGCATCCTACGCGCCGGGGTCTCGGGAGCTTTCTTT. The encoded protein is CASILRAGVSGAFF.

The chain combines TRBV6-5 with TRBJ1-4, with TRBD1 as a possible D gene (6 bases). Germline CDR1 is MNHEY and CDR2 is SVGAGI. CDR3 length equals 15 residues. V was cut by 6 bases and J by 4 bases, with 15 bases left in between. The CDR3 nucleotides read TGTGCCAGCAGAAACGGGGGGGGCCTTAATGAAAAACTGTTTTTT. This gives the protein CASRNGGGLNEKLFF.

The chain employs TRBV6-5 and TRBJ2-7, with D maybe TRBD1 (6 bases). Germline values: CDR1 MNHEY, CDR2 SVGAGI. CDR3 length: 15 residues. The V end was cut by 5 bases, the J end by 4 bases, with 18 bases between. CDR3 sequence: CASSPTRQALYEQYF. The DNA of the CDR3 is TGTGCCAGCAGTCCCACTCGACAGGCCTTGTACGAGCAGTACTTC.

This clone was counted only a few times. The chain joins TRBV7-9 to TRBJ2-7, with D perhaps matching TRBD2 (6 bases). V lost 4 bases to trimming and J lost 3 bases, with 13 bases between them. Per the germline V gene, CDR1 is SEHNR and CDR2 is FQNEAQ (reference sequence). The CDR3 is made up of 14 amino acids. The CDR3 DNA sequence: TGTGCCAGCAGCTCCTCACTAGCTAGCTACGAGCAGTACTTC. It is translated as CASSSSLASYEQYF.

Only a few counts were recorded for this clone. This rearrangement joins TRBV7-9 to TRBJ2-5; 9 bases map to TRBD2. CDR1 SEHNR and CDR2 FQNEAQ come from the germline V gene (reference sequence). The CDR3 loop spans 17 amino acids. V lost 0 bases to trimming and J lost 2 bases; unmatched junction nucleotides: 7. Here the CDR3 reads CASSLAGGRAKQETQYF. In nucleotides, the CDR3 is TGTGCCAGCAGCTTAGCGGGCGGGAGGGCTAAACAAGAGACCCAGTACTTC.

This sequence joins TRBV27 and TRBJ1-2; D gene ambiguous. Germline-derived CDR1 and CDR2 are MNHEY and SMNVEV (reference sequence). CDR3 length: 13 amino acids. Trimming took 3 bases from V and 4 from J, leaving 9 bases between them. The CDR3 sequence: CASSFWSGYGYTF. DNA of the CDR3: TGTGCCAGCAGTTTTTGGTCGGGCTATGGCTACACCTTC.

This chain joins TRBV11-2 and TRBJ2-1; the D gene is possibly TRBD2 (5 bases). The germline V gene encodes CDR1 SGHAT and CDR2 FQNNGV. Trimming removed 5 bases from V and 3 bases from J, with 11 bases in between. The CDR3 length is 14 residues. CDR3: CASSAGLVYNEQFF. In nucleotides, the CDR3 is TGTGCCAGCAGCGCGGGTCTAGTCTACAATGAGCAGTTCTTC.

The chain employs TRBV5-1 and TRBJ1-4, with 7 bases fitting TRBD1. The CDR3 extends over 15 amino acids. V was pared by 0 bases and J by 5 bases, with 4 bases of the junction left unmatched. Germline lookup yields CDR1 SGHRS and CDR2 YFSETQ. DNA for the CDR3: TGCGCCAGCAGCTTGGCCGTGACAGGGAATGAAAAACTGTTTTTT. It translates to CASSLAVTGNEKLFF.

The V call is TRBV9, the J call TRBJ1-4, with TRBD1 matching over 10 bases. Looked up from germline, CDR1 is SGDLS and CDR2 is YYNGEE. The CDR3 extends over 14 amino acids. Losses at the gene ends were 5 bases for V and 6 bases for J; bases not matched to a gene: 4. CDR3 residues: CASSGTGAHEKLFF. The CDR3 nucleotides are TGTGCCAGCAGTGGGACAGGGGCTCATGAAAAACTGTTTTTT.